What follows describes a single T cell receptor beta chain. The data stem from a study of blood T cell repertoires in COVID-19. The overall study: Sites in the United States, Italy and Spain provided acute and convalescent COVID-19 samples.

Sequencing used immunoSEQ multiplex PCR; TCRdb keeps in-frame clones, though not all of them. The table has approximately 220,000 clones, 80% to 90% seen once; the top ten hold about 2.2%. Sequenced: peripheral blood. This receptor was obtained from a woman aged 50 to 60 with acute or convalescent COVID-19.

CDR3 coding DNA: TGTGCCGTTGGACAGGGCCAAGAGACCCAGTACTTC. This encodes CAVGQGQETQYF. The gene calls are TRBV10-3 and TRBJ2-5, with TRBD1 matching over 8 bases. V was clipped by 11 bases and J by 1 base; unmatched bases: 3. The CDR3 contains 12 residues. Germline-derived CDR1 and CDR2 are ENHRY and SYGVKD.